This T cell receptor beta chain was sequenced for a study of blood T cell repertoires in COVID-19. Losses at the gene ends were 6 bases for V and 7 bases for J; bases not matched to a gene: 5. Looked up from germline, CDR1 is MNHEY and CDR2 is SMNVEV (reference sequence). The CDR3 is 12 amino acids. Per the study methods: Reference gene primer amplification gave estimated nucleated cell counts. Here immunoSEQ multiplex PCR was the method, and the copy in TCRdb shows in-frame clones only, minus some. The D gene and trimming were derived from the DNA, and the V and J assignments and clone size from that table. In the table there are roughly 260,000 clones, about four fifths of which are singletons. Enrollees, about 18 to 95 years old, lived in some 24 US areas. Categorization into cohorts depended on clinical history that participants reported. Participants classified as exposed had met a COVID-19 case within 2 weeks before study entry.

The TCR comes from a woman between 35 and 50 years old who had been exposed to COVID-19. The rearrangement joins TRBV27 to TRBJ2-7, with 8 nucleotides matching TRBD2. Sequenced input: PBMCs or T cells enriched from blood (not recorded which). The CDR3 is CASSGGGREQYF. The CDR3, as DNA: TGTGCCAGCAGCGGCGGGGGGCGTGAGCAGTACTTC.